This T cell receptor (beta chain) was identified during a study of blood T cell repertoires in COVID-19. Study overall: Material from acute and convalescent COVID-19 was sourced from the United States, Italy and Spain. Sample material is recorded as cDNA or gDNA derived from T cells, B-cell-depleted T cells, or PBMCs.

Authors' analysis steps: Counts of nucleated cells, estimated from reference gene primer amplification, were obtained. Generated by immunoSEQ multiplex PCR, the TCRdb table keeps only in-frame clones and is missing some. V and J calls plus clone size are reproduced from that table; the DNA served to infer D and trimming. The table has 70,000 to 100,000 clones, approximately 88% seen once; the top ten hold 2.7%. From germline, CDR1 is GTSNPN and CDR2 SVGIG (reference sequence). The CDR3 extends over 14 amino acids. Between the trimmed V and J ends, which lost 0 bases and 5 bases, there was a span of 11 bases. Seattle's enrolled individuals joined amid active infection and were then monitored longitudinally.

Input material: peripheral blood. This chain uses TRBV30 with TRBJ1-5, with TRBD1 as a possible D gene (6 bases). The source of this sequence is a man in his fifties or sixties with COVID-19, enrolled during active disease. The DNA of the CDR3 is TGTGCCTGGAGTGTAAAAGGGGGACATCAGCCCCAGCATTTT. Translated: CAWSVKGGHQPQHF. The entire variable domain, with the rest obtained from reference TRBV30 and TRBJ1-5, is as follows: SQTIHQWPATLVQPVGSPLSLECTVEGTSNPNLYWYRQAAGRGLQLLFYSVGIGQISSEVPQNLSASRPQDRQFILSSKKLLLSDSGFYLCAWSVKGGHQPQHFGDGTRLSIL.